A selection of T cell receptor beta chains follows, all from one sample in a study of CD8 T cells in Susac syndrome. In TCRdb, the immunoSEQ multiplex PCR reads were re-called with MiXCR into one record per CDR3 protein. The profile covers tens of thousands of distinct CDR3 sequences, with over 85% appearing a single time and around 0.94% taken by the ten largest. The sequencing input was CD8+ T cells from PBMCs. Receptors originate from a human donor with Susac syndrome. The CDR3 runs from the conserved cysteine through the conserved F or W.

TRBJ2-5 | TRBV9 | CASSVWHYQETQYF
TRBJ1-1 | TRBV6-2/TRBV6-3 | CASSPLEGMNTEAFF
TRBJ2-7 | TRBV12-3/TRBV12-4 | CASQGTSGSDEQYF
TRBJ1-6 | TRBV27 | CASSLGVNSPLHF
TRBJ2-1 | TRBV7-9 | CASSTAGTGINEQFF
TRBJ2-1 | TRBV29-1 | CSVKTDRDSYNEQFF
TRBJ2-1 | TRBV4-3 | CASSQEGSPGIEQFF
TRBJ2-7 | TRBV13 | CASSLGLGRDYEQYF
TRBJ2-3 | TRBV27 | CASSSGTSGDTQYF
TRBJ2-1 | TRBV3-1 | CASSFSGYEQFF
TRBJ2-3 | TRBV7-9 | CASSLALTDTQYF
TRBJ2-7 | TRBV13 | CASSLQGHGVYEQYF
TRBJ2-7 | TRBV27 | CASSLAGRGADEQYF
TRBJ1-2 | TRBV19 | CASSVSGANYGYTF
TRBJ2-5 | TRBV3-1 | CASSQEYNQETQYF
TRBJ2-7 | TRBV27 | CASSSSASYEQYF
TRBJ2-3 | TRBV24-1 | CATGDGDTQYF
TRBJ2-7 | TRBV6-5 | CASSSSGTGDEQYF
TRBJ1-3 | TRBV7-9 | CASQRGGLAGNTIYF
TRBJ2-3 | TRBV29-1 | CSVEPGLAGNTDTQYF
TRBJ2-5 | TRBV12-3/TRBV12-4 | CASSFGAAGEQETQYF
TRBJ2-7 | TRBV29-1 | CSVMGTGDVSYEQYF
TRBJ2-4 | TRBV5-6 | CASSSGTGVNIQYF
TRBJ2-5 | TRBV12-3/TRBV12-4 | CASSLSLEETQYF
TRBJ1-1 | TRBV15 | CATSETRQGAAFF
TRBJ1-1 | TRBV27 | CASSPIPGLLQALNTEAFF
TRBJ2-2 | TRBV27 | CASSPTGVLYTGELFF
TRBJ2-5 | TRBV20-1 | CSARDWANQETQYF
TRBJ1-1 | TRBV2 | CASSERGVELTEAFF
TRBJ1-1 | TRBV13 | CASSERNTEAFF
TRBJ2-5 | TRBV19 | CASSSRLAAQETQYF
TRBJ2-7 | TRBV29-1 | CSVTPRERYWAQYF
TRBJ2-2 | TRBV4-3 | CASSQGRLGTGELFF
TRBJ1-2 | TRBV20-1 | CSARQREINYGYTF
TRBJ1-5 | TRBV6-6 | CASNPTAPNQPQHF
TRBJ1-2 | TRBV12-3/TRBV12-4 | CASSSTSPVSGYTF